This T cell receptor (beta chain) was captured in a study of shared clonotypes between healthy human individuals. V trimming: 4 bases; J trimming: 3 bases; junction bases outside the gene matches: 6. The CDR3 sequence is 14 residues long. Germline V gene data show CDR1 as MNHEY and CDR2 as SMNVEV (reference sequence). Libraries were prepared by immunoSEQ multiplex PCR; TCRdb keeps only in-frame clonotypes and omits some of them. The sample has some 2 million clones; just under 95% are singletons. Naive CD8 cells were CD45RO-negative, positively selected for CCR7, excluding terminally differentiated effector memory CD45RA+ cells.

The sequenced sample consisted of naive CD8+ T cells sorted from blood. This chain links TRBV27 with TRBJ2-7; 7 bases map to TRBD1. The TCR comes from a man aged 18 to 30 in good health. DNA for the CDR3: TGTGCCAGCAGTTCTGGGACAGCTCTCTACGAGCAGTACTTC. The encoded protein is CASSSGTALYEQYF.